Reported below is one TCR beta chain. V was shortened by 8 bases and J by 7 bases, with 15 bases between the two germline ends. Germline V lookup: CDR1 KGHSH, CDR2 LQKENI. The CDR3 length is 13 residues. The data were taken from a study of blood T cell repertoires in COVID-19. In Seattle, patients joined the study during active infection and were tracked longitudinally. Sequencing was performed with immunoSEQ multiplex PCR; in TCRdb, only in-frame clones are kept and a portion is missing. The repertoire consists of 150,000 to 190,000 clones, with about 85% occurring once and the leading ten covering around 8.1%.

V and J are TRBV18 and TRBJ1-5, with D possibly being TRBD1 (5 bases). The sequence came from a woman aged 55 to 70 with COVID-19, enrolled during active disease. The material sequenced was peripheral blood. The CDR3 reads CASAVGGGQPQHF. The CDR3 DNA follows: TGTGCCAGCGCAGTGGGGGGAGGACAGCCCCAGCATTTT. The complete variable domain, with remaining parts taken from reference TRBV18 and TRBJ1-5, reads NAGVMQNPRHLVRRRGQEARLRCSPMKGHSHVYWYRQLPEEGLKFMVYLQKENIIDESGMPKERFSAEFPKEGPSILRIQQVVRGDSAAYFCASAVGGGQPQHFGDGTRLSIL.